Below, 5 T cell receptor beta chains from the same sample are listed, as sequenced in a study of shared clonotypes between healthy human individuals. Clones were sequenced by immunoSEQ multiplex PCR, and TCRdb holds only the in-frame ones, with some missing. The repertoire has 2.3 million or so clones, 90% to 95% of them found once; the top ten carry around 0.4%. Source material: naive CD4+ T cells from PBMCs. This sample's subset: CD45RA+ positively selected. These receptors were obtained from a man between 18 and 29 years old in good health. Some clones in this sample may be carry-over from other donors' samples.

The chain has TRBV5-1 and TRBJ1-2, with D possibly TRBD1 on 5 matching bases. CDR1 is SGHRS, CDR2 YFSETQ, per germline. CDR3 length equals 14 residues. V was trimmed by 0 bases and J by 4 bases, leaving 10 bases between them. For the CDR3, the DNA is TGCGCCAGCAGCTTGGACCGACAGTTCTATGGCTACACCTTC. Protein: CASSLDRQFYGYTF.

The CDR3 DNA is TGTGCCAGCAGTTTACGTCAGGGGGAGGGCATTCAGTACTTC. Protein product: CASSLRQGEGIQYF. The genes are TRBV28 and TRBJ2-4, with D possibly being TRBD1 or TRBD2 (7 bases each). CDR1 and CDR2 from the germline V gene are MDHEN and SYDVKM. The CDR3 loop spans 14 amino acids. V gave up 2 bases and J gave up 9 bases, with 14 bases separating them. The full variable domain, in which reference TRBV28 and TRBJ2-4 provide the parts outside the CDR3, is DVKVTQSSRYLVKRTGEKVFLECVQDMDHENMFWYRQDPGLGLRLIYFSYDVKMKEKGDIPEGYSVSREKKERFSLILESASTNQTSMYLCASSLRQGEGIQYFGAGTRLSVL.

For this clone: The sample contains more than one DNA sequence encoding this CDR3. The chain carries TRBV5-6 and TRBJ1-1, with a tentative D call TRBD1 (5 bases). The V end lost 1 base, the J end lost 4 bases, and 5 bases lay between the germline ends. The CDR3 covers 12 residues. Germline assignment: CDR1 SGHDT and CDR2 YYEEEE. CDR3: CASSLRGTEAFF. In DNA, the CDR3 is TGTGCCAGCAGCTTGAGGGGCACTGAAGCTTTCTTT.

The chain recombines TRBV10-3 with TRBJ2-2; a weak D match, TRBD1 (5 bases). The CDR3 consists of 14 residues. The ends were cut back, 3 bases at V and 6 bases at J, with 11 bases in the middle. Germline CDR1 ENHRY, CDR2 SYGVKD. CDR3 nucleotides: TGTGCCATCAGTGATTTCCAGGGTGCCGGGGAGCTGTTTTTT. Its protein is CAISDFQGAGELFF.

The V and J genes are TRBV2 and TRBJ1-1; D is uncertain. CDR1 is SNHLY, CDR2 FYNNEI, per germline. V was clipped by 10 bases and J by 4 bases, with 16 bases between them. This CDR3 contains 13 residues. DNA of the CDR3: TGTGCCATCTCCCTGGAACAGACCACTGAAGCTTTCTTT. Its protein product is CAISLEQTTEAFF.